Below, 18 T cell receptor beta chains from the same sample are listed, as sequenced in a study of tissue T cells after allogeneic stem cell transplantation. Time point reported: mouse harvest day 7 after allogeneic transplant. Mouse grafts combined 10^7 T-cell-depleted bone marrow cells with 10^6 splenic CD5+ T cells. Method: immunoSEQ multiplex PCR; TCRdb's copy keeps in-frame clones and lacks some. The sample lists under 8,000 clones; 40% to 55% were seen once. Source material: lymph node tissue. These receptors were taken from a female BALB/c mouse given C57BL/6 T cells with graft-versus-host disease after an allogeneic hematopoietic cell transplant.

On this clone: Here the gene names and germline are mouse. The sequenced fragment ends 1 residue before the CDR3 boundary, so the rest is inferred from the germline J gene. Other DNA sequences in this sample translate to the same CDR3. The V call is TRBV1, the J call TRBJ1-1; 10 bases are shared with TRBD1. This CDR3 has 15 amino acids. The germline V gene encodes CDR1 NSQYPW and CDR2 LRSPGD (reference sequence). With V trimmed by 3 bases and J by 1 base, 2 bases remained unmatched. The CDR3 DNA, read in part, is TGCACCTGCAGTGCTCGGGACAGGGGAAACACAGAAGTCTTC. This sequence encodes CTCSARDRGNTEVF. From start to end, the CDR3 is CTCSARDRGNTEVFF. Based on the CDR3 plus reference TRBV1 and TRBJ1-1, the full variable domain is VTLLEQNPRWRLVPRGQAVNLRCILKNSQYPWMSWYQQDLQKQLQWLFTLRSPGDKEVKSLPGADYLATRVTDTELRLQVANMSQGRTLYCTCSARDRGNTEVFFGKGTRLTVV.

In this sample, this clone turned up a few times. The gene names given are mouse names. Coverage ceases 1 residue before the CDR3 finishes, and the germline J gene fills in the end. The rearrangement joins TRBV13-2 to TRBJ1-5; no firm D call. V was cut by 0 bases and J by 2 bases, with 6 bases left in between. Looked up from germline, CDR1 is NNHNN and CDR2 is SYGAGS (reference sequence). This CDR3 has 14 amino acids. CDR3 bases read: TGTGCCAGCGGTGATGCGGGGTACAACCAGGCTCCGCTT. It encodes CASGDAGYNQAPL. The full-length CDR3 reads as CASGDAGYNQAPLF.

With regard to this clone: Mouse gene names apply. The missing CDR3 end, 1 residue past where the read stops, is filled in from the germline J gene. The same CDR3 also results from other DNA sequences found in this sample. The rearrangement joins TRBV31 to TRBJ2-7, with TRBD2 matching 12 bases. Germline CDR1 GKSSPN, CDR2 SITVG. V shed 0 bases, J shed 4 bases, and the junction held 1 base outside the gene matches. The CDR3 runs 14 residues. Here the CDR3 reads CAWSLGTGGYEQYF. Partial CDR3 DNA: TGTGCCTGGAGTCTGGGGACTGGGGGGTATGAACAGTAC.

About this clone: Mouse gene names and germline throughout. Sequencing ends 1 residue short of the CDR3 end; the germline J gene provides the rest. J is TRBJ1-1 and V is TRBV2; perhaps TRBD1 as D (6 bases). This CDR3 spans 14 amino acids. V lost 6 bases and J 1 base, leaving 12 bases between the germline ends. The germline V gene has CDR1 LGHNA and CDR2 YSYQKL. CDR3 residues: CASRNRDKNTEVFF. CDR3 bases read: TGTGCCAGCAGGAACCGGGACAAAAACACAGAAGTCTTC.

Concerning this clone: All gene names here are mouse names. Read sequence stops 1 residue before the CDR3 end, and the germline J gene provides the missing end. The chain employs TRBV26 and TRBJ2-4, with a tentative D call TRBD1 (7 bases). This CDR3 has 15 residues. The germline V gene has CDR1 KGHPV and CDR2 FQNQEV (reference sequence). Trimming took off 5 bases at V and 0 bases at J, with 12 bases between the two ends. The part of the CDR3 DNA that was read is TGTGCCAGCAGTGTTCAGGGGGGTAGTCAAAACACCTTGTAC. This codes for CASSVQGGSQNTLY. The whole CDR3 is CASSVQGGSQNTLYF.

This clone turned up a few times. Germline and genes here are mouse. The DNA ends 1 residue before the CDR3 does, and the rest of the CDR3 is filled in from the germline J gene. This chain links TRBV26 with TRBJ1-3, with TRBD1 identical over 7 bases. CDR1 and CDR2 (germline): KGHPV, FQNQEV (reference sequence). The length of the CDR3 is 14 residues. V shed 4 bases, J shed 2 bases, and the junction held 2 bases outside the gene matches. This CDR3 reads CASSQGAPGNTLYF. CDR3 DNA (partial): TGTGCCAGCAGTCAGGGGGCGCCTGGAAATACGCTCTAT.

This clone was observed a handful of times. Gene names are mouse gene names. The read ends 1 residue early relative to the CDR3; the germline J gene fills the gap. The chain combines TRBV16 with TRBJ2-3, with no clear D. The length of the CDR3 is 14 residues. V lost 3 bases and J lost 0, with 7 bases in between. Germline CDR1 SGHSA, CDR2 FRNQAP. CDR3 DNA, as far as it was read: TGTGCAAGCAGCTTCCGGTCTAGTGCAGAAACGCTGTAT. Protein product: CASSFRSSAETLY. The complete CDR3 sequence is CASSFRSSAETLYF. Using reference TRBV16 and TRBJ2-3 for the parts outside the CDR3, the full variable domain is NAGVIQTPRHKVTGKGQEATLWCEPISGHSAVFWYRQTIVQGLEFLTYFRNQAPIDDSGMPKERFSAQMPNQSHSTLKIQSTQPQDSAVYLCASSFRSSAETLYFGSGTRLTVL.

Points on this clone: These gene names are mouse names. Sequencing ends 1 residue short of the CDR3 end; the germline J gene provides the rest. The chain is built from TRBV1 and TRBJ2-2; 10 nucleotides align to TRBD1. Germline V CDR1 and CDR2: NSQYPW, LRSPGD (reference sequence). This CDR3 region has 16 residues. The V gene end was trimmed by 5 bases and the J gene end by 0 bases; junction bases not matched to a gene: 3. The CDR3 sequence: CTCSPGQGTNTGQLYF. CDR3 DNA (partial): TGCACCTGCAGTCCGGGACAGGGGACAAACACCGGGCAGCTCTAC.

Judged by abundance, this clone is medium-sized (0.01 to 0.1%). Gene names follow the mouse nomenclature. The CDR3 extends 1 residue past the end of the read, so its final part is completed from the germline J gene. The chain joins TRBV13-3 to TRBJ2-1, with unresolved D. V lost 3 bases and J lost 3, with 7 bases in between. This CDR3 is 13 amino acids long. Germline assignment: CDR1 NNHDY and CDR2 SYVADS. The CDR3 region is CASSGNIYAEQFF. CDR3 DNA (partial): TGTGCCAGCAGTGGGAACATCTATGCTGAGCAGTTC.

As concerns this clone: Genes and germline come from the mouse. Coverage ceases 1 residue before the CDR3 finishes, and the germline J gene fills in the end. V gene TRBV23 combines with J gene TRBJ2-7. Germline V gives CDR1 KGHTA, CDR2 FQNQQP. The CDR3 loop spans 15 amino acids. The CDR3: CSSSQSLASSYEQYF. Partial CDR3 DNA: TGCTCCAGCAGTCAATCCTTGGCGAGCTCCTATGAACAGTAC.

As concerns this clone: Mouse germline and gene names are used. Read data end 1 residue before the CDR3 end; the end is taken from the germline J gene. The chain recombines TRBV16 with TRBJ1-2, with a possible D match to TRBD1 (6 bases). V gave up 0 bases and J gave up 0 bases, with 11 bases separating them. The CDR3 contains 16 residues. Germline CDR1 SGHSA, CDR2 FRNQAP. The CDR3 bases that were read are TGTGCAAGCAGCTTAGAGGGGGCAGGTCCAAACTCCGACTACACC. Protein sequence: CASSLEGAGPNSDYT. The CDR3 in full is CASSLEGAGPNSDYTF.

Concerning this clone: Gene names are mouse gene names. The read ends 1 residue early relative to the CDR3; the germline J gene fills the gap. V and J are TRBV13-2 and TRBJ1-3; TRBD1 matches 8 bases. With 1 base clipped from V and 0 bases from J, the junction kept 3 bases outside the gene matches. This CDR3 spans 16 amino acids. Germline-derived CDR1 and CDR2 are NNHNN and SYGAGS (reference sequence). Partial CDR3 DNA: TGTGCCAGCGGTGATAGACAGGGGACTTCTGGAAATACGCTCTAT. Protein sequence: CASGDRQGTSGNTLY. Given in full, the CDR3 is CASGDRQGTSGNTLYF.

The count of this clone is one. Genes and germline are mouse. The CDR3 end falls 1 residue outside the read, so it is completed with the germline J gene. The chain joins TRBV26 to TRBJ2-3; no clear D. Germline CDR1 reads KGHPV; CDR2 reads FQNQEV (reference sequence). The CDR3 has 12 residues. V gave up 3 bases and J gave up 3 bases, with 4 bases separating them. CDR3 bases read: TGTGCCAGCAGTCTAATGGCAGAAACGCTGTAT. Translating it yields CASSLMAETLY. The whole CDR3 reads CASSLMAETLYF.

A remark on this clone: Mouse names are used for the genes. Read coverage stops 1 residue before the CDR3 terminus; the germline J gene supplies the remainder. This chain uses TRBV26 with TRBJ2-1; 9 bases match TRBD1. Germline CDR1 and CDR2: KGHPV and FQNQEV (reference sequence). The CDR3 has 16 residues. V shed 0 bases and J 6 bases; nucleotides not matched to a gene: 6. The CDR3 reads CASSLSPGQGLAEQFF. CDR3 DNA, as far as it was read: TGTGCCAGCAGTCTGTCACCGGGACAGGGTCTTGCTGAGCAGTTC.

A note on this clone: Gene names and germline refer to mouse. The read terminates 1 residue ahead of where the CDR3 ends, so the germline J gene completes it. The gene calls are TRBV3 and TRBJ1-3, with D tentatively TRBD1 (5 bases). V was shortened by 2 bases and J by 2 bases, with 7 bases between the two germline ends. The CDR3 length is 14 residues. In germline, CDR1 is SNHLY, CDR2 FYNGKV (reference sequence). The sequenced part of the CDR3 DNA is TGTGCCAGCAGCTTATCAGGGACTGGAAATACGCTCTAT. This codes for CASSLSGTGNTLY. The whole CDR3 sequence is CASSLSGTGNTLYF. Using reference TRBV3 and TRBJ1-3 for the parts outside the CDR3, the full variable domain is GPKVLQIPSHQIIDMGQMVTLNCDPVSNHLYFYWYKQILGQQMEFLVNFYNGKVMEKSKLFKDQFSVERPDGSYFTLKIQPTALEDSAVYFCASSLSGTGNTLYFGEGSRLIVV.

This clone was observed a few times. Mouse gene names apply. The DNA ends 1 residue before the CDR3 does, and the rest of the CDR3 is filled in from the germline J gene. V usage is TRBV3 and J usage is TRBJ1-2; the match to TRBD1 covers 10 bases. Germline CDR1 is SNHLY and CDR2 is FYNGKV (reference sequence). This CDR3 contains 13 residues. Trimming cost V 5 bases and J 6 bases; bases outside gene matches: 3. The CDR3: CASSPTGGPDYTF. CDR3 DNA, as far as it was read: TGTGCCAGCAGCCCGACAGGGGGCCCCGACTACACC.

Concerning this clone: Germline and genes here are mouse. The DNA ends 1 residue before the CDR3 does, and the rest of the CDR3 is filled in from the germline J gene. The V gene is TRBV26, the J gene TRBJ1-1; D remains unclear. Trimming removed 3 bases at V and 2 bases at J, with 4 bases between. Germline assignment: CDR1 KGHPV and CDR2 FQNQEV (reference sequence). The CDR3 consists of 12 residues. The CDR3 DNA, read in part, is TGTGCCAGCAGTCTACATAACACAGAAGTCTTC. Translated, it gives CASSLHNTEVF. The whole CDR3 sequence reads CASSLHNTEVFF.

A remark on this clone: The genes and germline here are from mouse. The CDR3 end is not reached by the read, which stops 1 residue before it; the germline J gene fills it in. Other DNA sequences within the sample encode an identical CDR3. The chain couples TRBV26 to TRBJ2-5; 8 bases align to TRBD1. The J segment lost 2 bases and the V segment lost 3 bases, leaving 1 base of the junction unmatched. This CDR3 spans 14 amino acids. Per the germline V gene, CDR1 is KGHPV and CDR2 is FQNQEV (reference sequence). The CDR3 is CASSLTGGQDTQYF. The part of the CDR3 DNA that was read is TGTGCCAGCAGTCTAACAGGGGGCCAAGACACCCAGTAC.